A selection of T cell receptor beta chains follows, all from one sample in a study of CD8 T cells in Susac syndrome. MiXCR, applied by TCRdb to the immunoSEQ multiplex PCR reads, yields one record per CDR3 protein. This table holds about 210,000 distinct CDR3 sequences, approximately 95% found once. The sequenced sample was CD4+ T cells from PBMCs. These receptors were obtained from a human donor with multiple sclerosis. CDR3s include the opening cysteine and the closing phenylalanine or tryptophan. Fields, in order: V gene, J gene, clone size, CDR3 protein. Size values are once, few and many counts, or a class for expanded clones, and some rows have none.

>TRBV12-3/TRBV12-4|TRBJ1-2|once
CASSFHPGNFYGYTF
>TRBV3-1|TRBJ1-1|-
CASSLQGRWAEAFF
>TRBV14|TRBJ1-2|-
CASSPRWVYGYTF
>TRBV6-1|TRBJ1-1|-
CASREGDAYTEAFF
>TRBV30|TRBJ1-1|-
CAWRAVWAEAFF
>TRBV27|TRBJ2-5|-
CASSPRGSGVLRETQYF
>TRBV7-9|TRBJ2-5|-
CASSLDHNWGETQYF
>TRBV20-1|TRBJ1-5|-
CSARASDGNQPQHF
>TRBV5-6|TRBJ2-5|-
CASRSGTHQETQYF
>TRBV5-6|TRBJ1-5|-
CASSPWDRAPNQPQHF
>TRBV9|TRBJ1-2|-
CASSVGPGRGLRYTF
>TRBV27|TRBJ1-1|-
CASGGNTEAFF
>TRBV28|TRBJ1-1|-
CASKLNGGREAFF
>TRBV2|TRBJ1-1|-
CASGFGSEAFF
>TRBV29-1|TRBJ1-2|-
CSVWGPYGYTF
>TRBV29-1|TRBJ2-7|-
CSVVSGEKQYF
>TRBV9|TRBJ2-3|-
CASSVAPGQGVGNTQYF
>TRBV12-3/TRBV12-4|TRBJ2-4|-
CASRNQGAKNIQYF
>TRBV4-1|TRBJ2-3|-
CASSQDTSGSADTQYF
>TRBV27|TRBJ1-1|-
CASSLTRLNTEAFF
>TRBV20-1|TRBJ2-3|-
CSAGLAGVQDTQYF
>TRBV30|TRBJ2-1|-
CAWSRDYHNEQFF
>TRBV3-1|TRBJ1-1|once
CASSQDRLGARTEAFF
>TRBV3-1|TRBJ2-7|-
CASSHTDGLSGEQYF
>TRBV12-3/TRBV12-4|TRBJ2-1|-
CASSFKVEQFF
>TRBV7-9|TRBJ2-7|-
CASSLVAGGPSEQYF
>TRBV23-1|TRBJ2-2|-
CASSWRQGGVGTGELFF
>TRBV3-1|TRBJ1-5|-
CASSQGGTVHQPQHF
>TRBV5-6|TRBJ1-2|-
CASSMTLGQNYGYTF
>TRBV2|TRBJ2-5|once
CASSVPQTQYF
>TRBV3-1|TRBJ1-4|-
CASSLQGTNEKLFF
>TRBV5-1|TRBJ1-5|-
CASSLDGRSSNQPQHF